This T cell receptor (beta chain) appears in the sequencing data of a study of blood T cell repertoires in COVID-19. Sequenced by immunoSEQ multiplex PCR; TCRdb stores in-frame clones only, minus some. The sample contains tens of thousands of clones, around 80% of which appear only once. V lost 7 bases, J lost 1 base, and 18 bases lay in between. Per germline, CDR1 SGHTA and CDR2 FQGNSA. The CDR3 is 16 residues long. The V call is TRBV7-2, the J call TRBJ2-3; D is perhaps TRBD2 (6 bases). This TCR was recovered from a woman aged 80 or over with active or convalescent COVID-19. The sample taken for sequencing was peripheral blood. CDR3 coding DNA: TGTGCCAGCACCCTGGGCGGGGCCCTGGGCACAGATACGCAGTATTTT. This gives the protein CASTLGGALGTDTQYF. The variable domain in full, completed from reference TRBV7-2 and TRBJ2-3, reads GAGVSQSPSNKVTEKGKDVELRCDPISGHTALYWYRQSLGQGLEFLIYFQGNSAPDKSGLPSDRFSAERTGGSVSTLTIQRTQQEDSAVYLCASTLGGALGTDTQYFGPGTRLTVL.